The entry below gives a single T cell receptor (beta chain) sequence along with its context. What antigen it recognizes has not been identified. Base qualities were left out, and no much larger clone turns up one base away. The CDR3 regions of human TCRbeta chains were analyzed by immunosequencing. From the authors' description of their analysis: TCRs in the repertoires were compared against a reference library of SARS-CoV-2-specific TCRs that had been generated with the MIRA antigen-specificity platform. Breadth was defined as the fraction of unique TCRs that were SARS-CoV-2-associated. Depth was defined as the fraction of total T cells that were SARS-CoV-2-associated. Using the MIRA data, each spike-specific TCR was assigned both to the spike region to which the TCR was reactive and to a CD4 or CD8 class. Log10-transformed breadth and depth values were compared by one-way ANOVA with Sidak's multiple comparisons tests. TCRdb took this table from immuneACCESS and kept in-frame rearrangements with V and J called. Such tables lack part of the clones; where checked against another copy, unresolved V genes explain under half of the gap, and the rest is unexplained. V and J calls and clone size come straight from that table; D and trimming were deduced from the DNA. This sample lists about 97,000 clones; approximately 90% were detected once. The top ten clones comprise 2.8% of the sample.

The intended sense of this specimen's time point label: baseline before first vaccination. Vaccinee samples came from UK trials COV001 and COV002, including a single-blind randomized controlled phase 2/3 trial of AZD1222 (ChAdOx1 nCoV-19) in healthy adults. For TCRbeta chain sequencing, PBMC samples from trial participants were taken at day 0 and at day 28 after the second dose. The data are from a study of T cell responses to AZD1222 COVID-19 vaccine (dated by TCRdb to the early 2020s). Regarding the complete study: AZD1222 recipients given second doses at about 4 weeks or at about 12 weeks were pooled, since spike-specific TCR depth and breadth were not found to differ between the two schedules. A total of approximately 240 trial participants underwent TCR sequencing, of whom under 220 had received two doses of AZD1222 and approximately 25 had received two doses of the MenACWY control vaccine. Enrollment into the trials was organized by age into subgroups of 18-55, 56-69 and 70-plus years, and those subgroups contained approximately 150, 30 and 60 TCR-sequenced participants, respectively.

The V end loses 2 bases and the J end loses 0 bases, and a stretch of 7 bases separates them. Its CDR3 holds 15 amino acids, cysteine through phenylalanine. Only the CDR3 part of the read is kept: 45 bases, read in frame from the first base. The germline V gene gives CDR1 as KGHSH and CDR2 as LQKENI. Paper-wide results and their limitations: Because no day 14 peak-response samples were available, repertoires were characterized only after the peak T cell response. After two AZD1222 doses, both the breadth and the depth of spike-specific TCRs were significantly higher than at day 0 and than in MenACWY recipients. The vaccine-associated CD4 TCRs covered the entire spike protein, and the dominant responses fell in regions 160-218 and 743-854. In the small 56-69-year group, the increase in depth fell short of significance, most likely because of low power. Conclusions about previously exposed vaccinees are limited because only six or seven AZD1222 recipients were SARS-CoV-2 seropositive at baseline. Most participants were white British and females outnumbered males, and the authors suggested that clonal diversity may have been underestimated. Nearly half of unique spike-specific TCRs reportedly recognized epitopes outside regions mutated in the B.1.351 and B.1.1.7 variants.

The TCR sequence derives from an adult in good health. Sequencing was performed on peripheral blood, taken on day 0 of AZD1222 vaccination. The rearrangement combines TRBV18 with TRBJ2-2, with TRBD1 perhaps the D gene, on 6 matching bases. This receptor carries the CDR3 CASSPKGANTGELFF. The DNA sequence follows: TGTGCCAGCTCACCAAAGGGGGCGAACACCGGGGAGCTGTTTTTT.